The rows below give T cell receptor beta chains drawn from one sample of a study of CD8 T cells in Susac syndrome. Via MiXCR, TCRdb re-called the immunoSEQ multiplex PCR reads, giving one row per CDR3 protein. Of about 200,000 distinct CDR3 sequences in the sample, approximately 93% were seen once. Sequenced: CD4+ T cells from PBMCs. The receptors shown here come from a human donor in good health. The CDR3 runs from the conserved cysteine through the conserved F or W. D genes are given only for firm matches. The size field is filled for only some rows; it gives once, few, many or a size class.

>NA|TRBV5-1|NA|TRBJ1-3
CASSYTPAGPGNTIYF
TGCGCCAGCAGCTACACCCCGGCGGGGCCAGGAAACACCATATATTTT
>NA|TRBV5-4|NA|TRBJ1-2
CASRPRGNYGYTF
TGTGCCAGCAGGCCGCGGGGAAACTATGGCTACACCTTC
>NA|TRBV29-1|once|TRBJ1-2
CSVVMGGPYTF
TGCAGCGTTGTCATGGGGGGCCCTTACACCTTC
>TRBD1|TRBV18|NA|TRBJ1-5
CASTGTGRNQPQHF
TGTGCCAGCACGGGGACAGGGAGGAATCAGCCCCAGCATTTT
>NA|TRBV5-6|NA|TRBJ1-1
CASSLTSRIAGTEAFF
TGTGCCAGCAGCTTGACCTCAAGGATAGCGGGTACTGAAGCTTTCTTT
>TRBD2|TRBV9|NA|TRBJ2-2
CASSVGGLAGGNTGELFF
TGTGCCAGCAGCGTAGGGGGACTAGCGGGGGGGAACACCGGGGAGCTGTTTTTT
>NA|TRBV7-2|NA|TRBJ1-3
CASSLESTARRNTIYF
TGTGCCAGCAGCTTAGAGTCGACAGCTCGCCGAAACACCATATATTTT
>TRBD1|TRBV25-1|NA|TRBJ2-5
CASSEPGTGVKETQYF
TGTGCCAGCAGTGAACCCGGGACAGGGGTTAAAGAGACCCAGTACTTC
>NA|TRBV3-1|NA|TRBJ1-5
CASSLGIYSNQPQHF
TGTGCCAGCAGCCTCGGGATTTATAGCAATCAGCCCCAGCATTTT
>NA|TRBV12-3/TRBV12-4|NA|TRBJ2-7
CASSFRTPPGIEQYF
TGTGCCAGCAGTTTCCGGACGCCCCCAGGGATCGAGCAGTACTTC
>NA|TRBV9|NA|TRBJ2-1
CASSVGYNEQFF
TGTGCCAGCAGCGTAGGGTACAATGAGCAGTTCTTC
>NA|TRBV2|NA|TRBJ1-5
CASTPWGVGVRPQHF
TGTGCCAGCACCCCATGGGGGGTAGGGGTTAGGCCCCAGCATTTT
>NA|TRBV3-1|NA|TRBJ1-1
CASKLPGGTEAFF
TGTGCCAGCAAACTCCCCGGGGGCACTGAAGCTTTCTTT
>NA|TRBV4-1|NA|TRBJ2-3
CASSQEAAADTQYF
TGCGCCAGCAGCCAAGAGGCTGCAGCAGATACGCAGTATTTT
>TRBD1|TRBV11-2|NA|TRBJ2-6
CASSLAPGGLSGANVLTF
TGTGCCAGCAGCTTAGCTCCAGGGGGCCTCTCTGGGGCCAACGTCCTGACTTTC
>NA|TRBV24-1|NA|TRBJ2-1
CATRARGASYNEQFF
TGTGCCACCAGGGCCCGGGGGGCATCCTACAATGAGCAGTTCTTC
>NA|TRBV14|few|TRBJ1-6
CASSQESSYNSPLHF
TGTGCCAGCAGCCAGGAGAGCTCCTATAATTCACCCCTCCACTTT